This TCR beta chain was sequenced during a study of blood T cell repertoires in COVID-19. The overall study: Samples of COVID-19 (acute and convalescent) were obtained from the United States, Italy and Spain. T cells, B-cell-depleted T cells, or PBMCs provided the cDNA or gDNA that served as material.

V was clipped by 5 bases and J by 5 bases; unmatched bases: 8. The CDR3 runs 17 residues. Germline lookup yields CDR1 SGHTA and CDR2 FQGNSA. Methods used by the authors: Estimation of nucleated cell counts relied on the amplification of reference gene primers. Only in-frame clones appear in the TCRdb table, and some are missing; sequencing was by immunoSEQ multiplex PCR. D and trimming come from the DNA, and the V and J calls and clone size come from that table. The sample contains 70,000 to 80,000 clones, about 83% of which appear only once. The sample comprised peripheral blood. This sequence was found in a man of 80 years or more with acute or convalescent COVID-19. The chain employs TRBV7-2 and TRBJ2-2; 13 bases are a match to TRBD2. The CDR3 DNA follows: TGTGCCAGCAGCGCGGGACTAGCGGGGAGGGATACCGGGGAGCTGTTTTTT. Translated: CASSAGLAGRDTGELFF.